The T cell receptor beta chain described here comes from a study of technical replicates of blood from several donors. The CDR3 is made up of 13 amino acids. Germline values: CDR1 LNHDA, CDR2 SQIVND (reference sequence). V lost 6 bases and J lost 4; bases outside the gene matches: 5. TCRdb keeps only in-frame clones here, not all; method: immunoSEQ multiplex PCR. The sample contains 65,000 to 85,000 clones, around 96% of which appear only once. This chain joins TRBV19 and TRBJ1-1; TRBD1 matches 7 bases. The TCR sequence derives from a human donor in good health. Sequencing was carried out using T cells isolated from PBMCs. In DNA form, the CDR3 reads TGTGCCAGTAGGATTTCAGGGGGCACTGAAGCTTTCTTT. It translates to CASRISGGTEAFF.